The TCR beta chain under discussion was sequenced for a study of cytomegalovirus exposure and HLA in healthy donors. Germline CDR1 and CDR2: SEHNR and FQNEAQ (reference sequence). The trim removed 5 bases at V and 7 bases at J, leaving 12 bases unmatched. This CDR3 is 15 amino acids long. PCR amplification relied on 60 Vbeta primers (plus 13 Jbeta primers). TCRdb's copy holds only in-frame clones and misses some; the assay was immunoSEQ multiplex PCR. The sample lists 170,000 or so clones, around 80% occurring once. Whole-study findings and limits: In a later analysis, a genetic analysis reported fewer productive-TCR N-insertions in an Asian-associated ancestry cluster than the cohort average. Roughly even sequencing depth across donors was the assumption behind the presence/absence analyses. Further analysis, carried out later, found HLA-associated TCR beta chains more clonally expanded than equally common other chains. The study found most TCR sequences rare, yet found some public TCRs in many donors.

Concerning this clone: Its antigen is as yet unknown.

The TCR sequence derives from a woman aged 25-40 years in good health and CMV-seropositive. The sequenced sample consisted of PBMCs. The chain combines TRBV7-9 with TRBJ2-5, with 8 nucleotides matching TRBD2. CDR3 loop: CASSPTRGGEGTQYF. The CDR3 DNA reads TGTGCCAGCAGCCCGACCCGGGGGGGAGAGGGGACCCAGTACTTC.